This T cell receptor (beta chain) was identified during a study of beta chain features in type 1 diabetes. Study-wide points: In every one of the four CD4+ subsets, TCRB CDR3s were moderately but significantly shorter in Type 1 diabetes patients.

What was sequenced were expressed TCRB transcripts, since all of the isolated RNA had been reverse transcribed. The method was immunoSEQ multiplex PCR; TCRdb's version includes in-frame clones alone and lacks a portion of them. The sample has 600,000 to 700,000 clones; around 15% are singletons. The germline V gene has CDR1 SGHRS and CDR2 YFSETQ. The CDR3 is 18 amino acids. With V trimmed by 0 bases and J by 1 base, 11 bases remained unmatched. This clone occurred a few times. Its antigen remains unknown. The receptor comes from a man aged 18 to 30 with type 1 diabetes. Sequencing input: naive CD4+ T cells from blood. V is TRBV5-1 and J is TRBJ2-5; 8 bases match TRBD2. DNA for the CDR3: TGCGCCAGCAGCTTGGAGAGGCCTGGCGGGGGGATCCAAGAGACCCAGTACTTC. Protein product: CASSLERPGGGIQETQYF.